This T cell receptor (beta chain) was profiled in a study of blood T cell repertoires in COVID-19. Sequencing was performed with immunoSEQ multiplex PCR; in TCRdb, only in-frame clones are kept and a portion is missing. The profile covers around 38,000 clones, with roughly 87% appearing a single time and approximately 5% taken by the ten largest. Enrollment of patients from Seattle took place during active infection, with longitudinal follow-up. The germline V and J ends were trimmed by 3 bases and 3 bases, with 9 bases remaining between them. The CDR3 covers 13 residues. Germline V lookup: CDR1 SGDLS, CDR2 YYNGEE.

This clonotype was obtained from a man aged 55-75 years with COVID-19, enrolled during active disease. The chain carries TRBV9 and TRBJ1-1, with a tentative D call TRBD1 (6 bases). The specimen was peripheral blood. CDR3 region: CASSEQGHTEAFF. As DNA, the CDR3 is TGTGCCAGCAGCGAACAGGGCCACACTGAAGCTTTCTTT.